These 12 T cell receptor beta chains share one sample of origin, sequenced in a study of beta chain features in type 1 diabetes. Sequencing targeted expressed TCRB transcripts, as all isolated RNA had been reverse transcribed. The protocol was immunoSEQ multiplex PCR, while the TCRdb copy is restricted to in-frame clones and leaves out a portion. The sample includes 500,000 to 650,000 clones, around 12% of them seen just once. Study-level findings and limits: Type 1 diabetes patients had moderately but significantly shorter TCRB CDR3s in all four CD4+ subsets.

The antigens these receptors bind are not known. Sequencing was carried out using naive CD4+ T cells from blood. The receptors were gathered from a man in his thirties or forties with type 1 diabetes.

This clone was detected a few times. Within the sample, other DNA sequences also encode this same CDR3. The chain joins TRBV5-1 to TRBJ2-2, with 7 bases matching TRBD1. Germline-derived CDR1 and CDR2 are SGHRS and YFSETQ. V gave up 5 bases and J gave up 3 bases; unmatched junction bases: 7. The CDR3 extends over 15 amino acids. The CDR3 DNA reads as TGCGCCAGCAGACCCGGGACAGTTTACACCGGGGAGCTGTTTTTT. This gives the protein CASRPGTVYTGELFF.

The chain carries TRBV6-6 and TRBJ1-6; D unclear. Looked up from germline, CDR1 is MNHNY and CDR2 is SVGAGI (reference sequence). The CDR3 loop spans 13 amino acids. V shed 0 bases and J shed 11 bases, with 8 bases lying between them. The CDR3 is CASSYSDDPPLHF. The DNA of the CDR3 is TGTGCCAGCAGTTACTCGGACGATCCACCCCTCCACTTT.

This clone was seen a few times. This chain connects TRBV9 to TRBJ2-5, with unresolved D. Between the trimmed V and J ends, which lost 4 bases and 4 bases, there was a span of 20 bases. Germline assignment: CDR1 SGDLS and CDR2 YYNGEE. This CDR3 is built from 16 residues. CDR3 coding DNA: TGTGCCAGCAGCCCAGTAAGCGCTCGGACCGTAGAGACCCAGTACTTC. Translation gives CASSPVSARTVETQYF.

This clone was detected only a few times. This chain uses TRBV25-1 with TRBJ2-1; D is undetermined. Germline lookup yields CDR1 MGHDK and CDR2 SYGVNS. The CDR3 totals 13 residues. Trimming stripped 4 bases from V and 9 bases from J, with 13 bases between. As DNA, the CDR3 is TGTGCCAGCAGTGGTACAGATTTAGCTGAGCAGTTCTTC. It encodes CASSGTDLAEQFF.

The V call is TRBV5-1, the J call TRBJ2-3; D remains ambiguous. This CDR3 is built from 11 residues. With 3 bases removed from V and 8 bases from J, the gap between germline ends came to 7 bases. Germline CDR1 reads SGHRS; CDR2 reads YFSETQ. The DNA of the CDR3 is TGCGCCAGCAGCTCCCTGGGTACGCAGTATTTT. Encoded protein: CASSSLGTQYF.

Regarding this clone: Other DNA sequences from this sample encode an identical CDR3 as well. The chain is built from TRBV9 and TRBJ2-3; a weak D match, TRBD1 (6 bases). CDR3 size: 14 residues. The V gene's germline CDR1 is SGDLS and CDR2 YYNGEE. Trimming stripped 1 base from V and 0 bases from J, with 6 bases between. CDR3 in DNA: TGTGCCAGCAGCGTACAGGGGAGCACAGATACGCAGTATTTT. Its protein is CASSVQGSTDTQYF.

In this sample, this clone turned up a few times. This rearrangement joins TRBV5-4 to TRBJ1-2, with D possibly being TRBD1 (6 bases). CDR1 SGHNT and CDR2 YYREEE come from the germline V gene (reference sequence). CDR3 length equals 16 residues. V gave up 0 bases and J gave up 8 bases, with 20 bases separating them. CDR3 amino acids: CASSLGGTTTYEGYTF. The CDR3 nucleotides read TGTGCCAGCAGCTTGGGCGGGACAACGACCTACGAGGGCTACACCTTC.

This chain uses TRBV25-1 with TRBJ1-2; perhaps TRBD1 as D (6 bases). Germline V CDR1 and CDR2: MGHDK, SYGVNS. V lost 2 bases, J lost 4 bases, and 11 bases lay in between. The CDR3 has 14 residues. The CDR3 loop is CASSEPGGAYGYTF. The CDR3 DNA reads TGTGCCAGCAGTGAACCGGGGGGGGCCTATGGCTACACCTTC.

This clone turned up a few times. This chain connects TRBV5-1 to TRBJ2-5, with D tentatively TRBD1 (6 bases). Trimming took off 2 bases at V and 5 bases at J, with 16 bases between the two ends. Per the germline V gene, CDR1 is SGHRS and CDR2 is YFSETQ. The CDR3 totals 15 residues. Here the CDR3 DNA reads TGCGCCAGCAGCTTTGAACAGGGTTGGTGGGAGACCCAGTACTTC. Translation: CASSFEQGWWETQYF.

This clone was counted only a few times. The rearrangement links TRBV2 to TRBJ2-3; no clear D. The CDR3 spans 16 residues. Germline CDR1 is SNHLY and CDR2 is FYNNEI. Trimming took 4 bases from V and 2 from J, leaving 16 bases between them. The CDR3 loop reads CASSGSVPNPTDTQYF. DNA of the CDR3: TGTGCCAGCAGTGGGTCAGTTCCCAACCCCACAGATACGCAGTATTTT.

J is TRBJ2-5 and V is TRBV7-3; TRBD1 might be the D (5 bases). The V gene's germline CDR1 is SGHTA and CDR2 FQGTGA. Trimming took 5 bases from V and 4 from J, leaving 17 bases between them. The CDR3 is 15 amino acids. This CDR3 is CASSRGQGRAETQYF. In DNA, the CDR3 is TGTGCCAGCAGCCGAGGTCAGGGTCGGGCAGAGACCCAGTACTTC.

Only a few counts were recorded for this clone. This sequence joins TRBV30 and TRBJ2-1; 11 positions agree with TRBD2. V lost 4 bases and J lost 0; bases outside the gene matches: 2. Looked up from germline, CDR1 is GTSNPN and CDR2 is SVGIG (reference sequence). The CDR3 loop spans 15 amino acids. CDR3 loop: CAWTSGRSSYNEQFF. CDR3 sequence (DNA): TGTGCCTGGACTAGCGGGAGGAGCTCCTACAATGAGCAGTTCTTC.